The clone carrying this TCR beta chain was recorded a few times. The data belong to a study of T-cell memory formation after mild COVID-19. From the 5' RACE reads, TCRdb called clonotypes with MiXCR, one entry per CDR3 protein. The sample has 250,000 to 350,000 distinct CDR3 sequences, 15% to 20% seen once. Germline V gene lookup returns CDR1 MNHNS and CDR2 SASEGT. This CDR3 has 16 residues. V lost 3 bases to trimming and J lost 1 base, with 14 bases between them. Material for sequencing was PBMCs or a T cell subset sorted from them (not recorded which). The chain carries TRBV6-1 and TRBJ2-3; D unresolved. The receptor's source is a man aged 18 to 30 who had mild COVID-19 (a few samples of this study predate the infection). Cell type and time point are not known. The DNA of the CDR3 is TGTGCCAGCAGTGATTGGACGGGTCAGGGCACAGATACGCAGTATTTT. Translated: CASSDWTGQGTDTQYF.